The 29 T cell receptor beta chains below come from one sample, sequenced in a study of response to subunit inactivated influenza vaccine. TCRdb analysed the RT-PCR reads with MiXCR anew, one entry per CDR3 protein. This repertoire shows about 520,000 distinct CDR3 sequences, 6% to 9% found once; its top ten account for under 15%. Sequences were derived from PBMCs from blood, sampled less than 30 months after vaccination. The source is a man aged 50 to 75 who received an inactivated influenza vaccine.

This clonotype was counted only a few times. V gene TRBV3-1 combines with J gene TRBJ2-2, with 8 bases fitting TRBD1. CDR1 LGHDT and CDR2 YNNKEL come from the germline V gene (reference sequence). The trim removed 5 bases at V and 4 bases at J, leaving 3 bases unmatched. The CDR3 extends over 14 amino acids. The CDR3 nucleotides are TGTGCCAGCAGCTCGACAGGGGCCACCGGGGAGCTGTTTTTT. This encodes CASSSTGATGELFF.

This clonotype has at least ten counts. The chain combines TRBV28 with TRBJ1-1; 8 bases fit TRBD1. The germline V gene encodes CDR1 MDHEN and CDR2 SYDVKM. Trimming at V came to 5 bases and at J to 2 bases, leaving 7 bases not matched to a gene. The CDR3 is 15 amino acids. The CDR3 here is CASSVNRGDNTEAFF. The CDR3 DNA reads TGTGCCAGCAGTGTTAACAGGGGGGACAACACTGAAGCTTTCTTT.

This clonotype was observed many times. The DNA of the CDR3 is TGTGCCAGCAGCCCCACAGACTACGAGCAGTACTTC. Translating it yields CASSPTDYEQYF. The rearrangement uses TRBV7-2 and TRBJ2-7; no firm D call. The CDR3 has 12 amino acids. The V end lost 5 bases, the J end lost 3 bases, and 8 bases lay between the germline ends. Germline V gene data show CDR1 as SGHTA and CDR2 as FQGNSA.

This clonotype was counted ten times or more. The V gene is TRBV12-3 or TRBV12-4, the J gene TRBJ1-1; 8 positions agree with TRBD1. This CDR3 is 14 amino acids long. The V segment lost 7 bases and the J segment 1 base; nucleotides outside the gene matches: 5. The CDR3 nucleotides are TGTGCCAGCAAAGGACAGGGAGCGAACACTGAAGCTTTCTTT. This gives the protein CASKGQGANTEAFF.

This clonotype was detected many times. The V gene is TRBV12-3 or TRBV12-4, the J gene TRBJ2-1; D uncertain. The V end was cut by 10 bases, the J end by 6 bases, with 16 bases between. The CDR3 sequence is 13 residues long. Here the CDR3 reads CAIRASVGNEQFF. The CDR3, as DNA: TGTGCCATCCGGGCCTCGGTTGGCAATGAGCAGTTCTTC.

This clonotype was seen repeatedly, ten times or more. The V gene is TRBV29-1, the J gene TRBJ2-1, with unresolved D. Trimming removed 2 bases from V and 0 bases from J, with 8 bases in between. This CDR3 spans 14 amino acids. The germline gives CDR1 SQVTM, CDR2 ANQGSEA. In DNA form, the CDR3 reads TGCAGCGTTGAAACCGGTAGCTCCTACAATGAGCAGTTCTTC. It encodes CSVETGSSYNEQFF.

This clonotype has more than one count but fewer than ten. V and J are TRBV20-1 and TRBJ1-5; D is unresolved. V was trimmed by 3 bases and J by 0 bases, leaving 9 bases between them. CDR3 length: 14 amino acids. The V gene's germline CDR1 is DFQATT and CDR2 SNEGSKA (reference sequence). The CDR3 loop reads CSASLLGSNQPQHF. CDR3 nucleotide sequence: TGCAGTGCTAGCCTGCTGGGTAGCAATCAGCCCCAGCATTTT.

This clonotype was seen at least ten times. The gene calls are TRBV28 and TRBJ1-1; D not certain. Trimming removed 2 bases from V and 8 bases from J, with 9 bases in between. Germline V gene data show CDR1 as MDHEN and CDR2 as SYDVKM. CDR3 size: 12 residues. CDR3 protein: CASSLQTKEAFF. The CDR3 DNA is TGTGCCAGCAGTTTACAGACCAAAGAAGCTTTCTTT.

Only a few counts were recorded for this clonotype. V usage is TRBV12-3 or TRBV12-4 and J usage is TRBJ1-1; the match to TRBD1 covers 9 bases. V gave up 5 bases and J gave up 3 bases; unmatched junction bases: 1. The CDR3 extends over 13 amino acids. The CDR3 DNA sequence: TGTGCCAGCAGTGGGACAGGGTACACTGAAGCTTTCTTT. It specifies CASSGTGYTEAFF.

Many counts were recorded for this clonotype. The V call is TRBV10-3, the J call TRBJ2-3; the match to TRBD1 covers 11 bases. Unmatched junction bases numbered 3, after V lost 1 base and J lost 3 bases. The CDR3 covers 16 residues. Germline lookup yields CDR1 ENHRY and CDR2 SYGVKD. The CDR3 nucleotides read TGTGCCATCAGTGAGTGGACAGGGGGCTTAACAGATACGCAGTATTTT. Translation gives CAISEWTGGLTDTQYF.

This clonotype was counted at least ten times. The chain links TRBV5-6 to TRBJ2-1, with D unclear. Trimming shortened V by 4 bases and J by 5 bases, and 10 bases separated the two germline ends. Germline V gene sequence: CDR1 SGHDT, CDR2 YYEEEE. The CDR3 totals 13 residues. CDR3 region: CASSGGLDNEQFF. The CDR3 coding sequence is TGTGCCAGCAGCGGCGGCCTGGACAATGAGCAGTTCTTC.

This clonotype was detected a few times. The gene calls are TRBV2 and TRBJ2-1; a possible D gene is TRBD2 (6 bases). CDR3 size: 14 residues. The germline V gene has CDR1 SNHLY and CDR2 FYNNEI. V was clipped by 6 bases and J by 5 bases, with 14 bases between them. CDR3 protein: CASRDWGENNEQFF. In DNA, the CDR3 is TGTGCCAGCAGGGACTGGGGGGAGAACAATGAGCAGTTCTTC.

The CDR3 loop reads CASSPDRGSEAFF. DNA for the CDR3: TGTGCCAGCAGTCCGGACAGGGGCTCTGAAGCTTTCTTT. J is TRBJ1-1 and V is TRBV6-2 or TRBV6-3, with 9 bases fitting TRBD1. Germline trimming cut 5 bases from V and 6 bases from J; bases unmatched to any gene: 4. The CDR3 sequence is 13 residues long. From germline, CDR1 is MNHEY and CDR2 SVGEGT.

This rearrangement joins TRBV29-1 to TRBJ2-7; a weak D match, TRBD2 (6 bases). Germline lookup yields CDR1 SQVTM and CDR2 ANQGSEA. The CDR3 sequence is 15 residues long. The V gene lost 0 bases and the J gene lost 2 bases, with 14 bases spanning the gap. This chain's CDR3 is CSVEDPTGVTYEQYF. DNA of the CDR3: TGCAGCGTTGAAGACCCTACGGGGGTGACCTACGAGCAGTACTTC.

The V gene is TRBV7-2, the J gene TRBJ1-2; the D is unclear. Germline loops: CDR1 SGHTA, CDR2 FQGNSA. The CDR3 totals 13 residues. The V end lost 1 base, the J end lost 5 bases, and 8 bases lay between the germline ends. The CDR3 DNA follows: TGTGCCAGCAGCTTAGGGGGAAAGTATGGCTACACCTTC. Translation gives CASSLGGKYGYTF. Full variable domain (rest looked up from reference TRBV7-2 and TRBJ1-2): GAGVSQSPSNKVTEKGKDVELRCDPISGHTALYWYRQSLGQGLEFLIYFQGNSAPDKSGLPSDRFSAERTGGSVSTLTIQRTQQEDSAVYLCASSLGGKYGYTFGSGTRLTVV.

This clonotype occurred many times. CDR3 sequence reads: CASSLTGKYEQYF. CDR3 DNA sequence: TGTGCCAGCAGTCTAACAGGAAAGTACGAGCAGTACTTC. This rearrangement joins TRBV25-1 to TRBJ2-7, with D possibly TRBD1 on 5 matching bases. There are 13 residues in the CDR3. Trimming stripped 5 bases from V and 4 bases from J, with 12 bases between. The germline V gene encodes CDR1 MGHDK and CDR2 SYGVNS.

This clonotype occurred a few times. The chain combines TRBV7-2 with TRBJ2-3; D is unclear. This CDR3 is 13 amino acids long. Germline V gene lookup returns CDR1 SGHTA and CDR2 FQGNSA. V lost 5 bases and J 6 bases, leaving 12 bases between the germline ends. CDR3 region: CASSPGPRDTQYF. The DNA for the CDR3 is TGTGCCAGCAGCCCTGGCCCCCGGGATACGCAGTATTTT. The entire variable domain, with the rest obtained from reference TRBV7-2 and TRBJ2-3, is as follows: GAGVSQSPSNKVTEKGKDVELRCDPISGHTALYWYRQSLGQGLEFLIYFQGNSAPDKSGLPSDRFSAERTGGSVSTLTIQRTQQEDSAVYLCASSPGPRDTQYFGPGTRLTVL.

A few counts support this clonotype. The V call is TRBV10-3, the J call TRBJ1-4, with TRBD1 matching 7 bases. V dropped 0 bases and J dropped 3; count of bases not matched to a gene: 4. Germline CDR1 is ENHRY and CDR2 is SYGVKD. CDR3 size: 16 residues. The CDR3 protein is CAISESGQAPNEKLFF. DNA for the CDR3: TGTGCCATCAGTGAGTCTGGACAGGCTCCTAATGAAAAACTGTTTTTT.

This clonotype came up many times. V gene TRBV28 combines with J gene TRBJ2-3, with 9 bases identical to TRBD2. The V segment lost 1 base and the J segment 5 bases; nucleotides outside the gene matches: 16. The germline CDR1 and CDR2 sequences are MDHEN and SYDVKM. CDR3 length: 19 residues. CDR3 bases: TGTGCCAGCAGTTTATCGTCTTATCTGCGGCGGGAGGGCCAAGATACGCAGTATTTT. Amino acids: CASSLSSYLRREGQDTQYF.

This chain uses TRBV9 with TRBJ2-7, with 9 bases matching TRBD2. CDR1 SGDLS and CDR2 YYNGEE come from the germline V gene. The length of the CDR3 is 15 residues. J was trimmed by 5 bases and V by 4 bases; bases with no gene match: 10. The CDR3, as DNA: TGTGCCAGCAGCCTTAGCGGGGGTCCAGCGGACGAGCAGTACTTC. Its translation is CASSLSGGPADEQYF. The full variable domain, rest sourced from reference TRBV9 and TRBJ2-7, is DSGVTQTPKHLITATGQRVTLRCSPRSGDLSVYWYQQSLDQGLQFLIQYYNGEERAKGNILERFSAQQFPDLHSELNLSSLELGDSALYFCASSLSGGPADEQYFGPGTRLTVT.

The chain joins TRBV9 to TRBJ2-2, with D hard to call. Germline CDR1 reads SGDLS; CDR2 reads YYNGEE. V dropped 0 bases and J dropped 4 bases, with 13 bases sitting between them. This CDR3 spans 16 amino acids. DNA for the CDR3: TGTGCCAGCAGCGTAGGGTCTAGAACCCTCACCGGGGAGCTGTTTTTT. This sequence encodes CASSVGSRTLTGELFF.

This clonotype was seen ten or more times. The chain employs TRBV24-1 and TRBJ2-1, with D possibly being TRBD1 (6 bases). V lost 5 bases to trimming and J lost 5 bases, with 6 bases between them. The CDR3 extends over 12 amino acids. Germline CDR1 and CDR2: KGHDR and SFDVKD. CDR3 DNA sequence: TGTGCCACCAGTGCAGGGGACAATGAGCAGTTCTTC. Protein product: CATSAGDNEQFF.

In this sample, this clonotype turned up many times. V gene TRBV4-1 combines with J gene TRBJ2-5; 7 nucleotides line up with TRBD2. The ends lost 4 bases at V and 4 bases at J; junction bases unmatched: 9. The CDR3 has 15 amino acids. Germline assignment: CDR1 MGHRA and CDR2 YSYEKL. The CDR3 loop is CASSPRTRDSETQYF. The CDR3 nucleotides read TGCGCCAGCAGCCCCCGGACTAGAGATTCAGAGACCCAGTACTTC.

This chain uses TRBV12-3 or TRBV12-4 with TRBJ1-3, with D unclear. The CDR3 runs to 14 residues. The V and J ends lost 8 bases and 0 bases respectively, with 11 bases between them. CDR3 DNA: TGTGCCAGCGTGAAGTCGAGCTCTGGAAACACCATATATTTT. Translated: CASVKSSSGNTIYF.

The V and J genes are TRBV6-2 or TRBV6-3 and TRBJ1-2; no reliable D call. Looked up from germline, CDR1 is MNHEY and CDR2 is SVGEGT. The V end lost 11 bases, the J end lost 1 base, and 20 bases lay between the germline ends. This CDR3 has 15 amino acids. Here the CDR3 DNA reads TGTGCCGGATCCCCGGGGAACGTCTTTAACTATGGCTACACCTTC. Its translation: CAGSPGNVFNYGYTF.

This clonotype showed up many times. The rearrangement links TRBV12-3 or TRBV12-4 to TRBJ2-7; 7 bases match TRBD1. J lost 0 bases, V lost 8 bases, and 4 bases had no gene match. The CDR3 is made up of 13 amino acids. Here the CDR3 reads CASSDRTSYEQYF. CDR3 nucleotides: TGTGCCAGCTCGGACAGGACCTCCTACGAGCAGTACTTC.

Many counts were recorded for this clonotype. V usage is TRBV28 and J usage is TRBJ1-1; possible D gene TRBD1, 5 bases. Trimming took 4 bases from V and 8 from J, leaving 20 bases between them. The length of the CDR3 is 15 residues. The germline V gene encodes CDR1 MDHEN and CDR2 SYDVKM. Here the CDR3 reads CASSSSGGGVPEAFF. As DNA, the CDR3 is TGTGCCAGCAGTTCGAGTGGCGGGGGGGTCCCCGAAGCTTTCTTT.

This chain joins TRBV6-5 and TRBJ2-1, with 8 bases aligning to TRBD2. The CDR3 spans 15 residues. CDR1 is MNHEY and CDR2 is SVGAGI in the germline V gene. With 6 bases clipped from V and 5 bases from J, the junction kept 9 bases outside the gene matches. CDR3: CASSLLGLGNNEQFF. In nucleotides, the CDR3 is TGTGCCAGCAGCTTACTGGGACTAGGAAACAATGAGCAGTTCTTC.

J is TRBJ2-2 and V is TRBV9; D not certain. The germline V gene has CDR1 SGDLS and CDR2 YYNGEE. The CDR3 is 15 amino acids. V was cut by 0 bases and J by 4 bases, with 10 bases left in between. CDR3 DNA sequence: TGTGCCAGCAGCGTAGGGGCCACAAGCACCGGGGAGCTGTTTTTT. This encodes CASSVGATSTGELFF.